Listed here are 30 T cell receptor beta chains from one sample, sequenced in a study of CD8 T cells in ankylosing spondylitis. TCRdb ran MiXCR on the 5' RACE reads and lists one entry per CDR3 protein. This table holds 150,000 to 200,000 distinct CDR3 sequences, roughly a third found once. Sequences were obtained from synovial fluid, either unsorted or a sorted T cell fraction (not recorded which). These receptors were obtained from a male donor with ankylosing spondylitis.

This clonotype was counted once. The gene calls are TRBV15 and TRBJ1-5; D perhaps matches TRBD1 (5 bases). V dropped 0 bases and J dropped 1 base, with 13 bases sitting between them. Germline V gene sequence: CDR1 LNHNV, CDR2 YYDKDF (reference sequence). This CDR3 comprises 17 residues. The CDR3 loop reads CATSRDPIGTSNQPQHF. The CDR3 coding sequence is TGTGCCACCAGCAGAGATCCGATCGGGACCAGCAATCAGCCCCAGCATTTT.

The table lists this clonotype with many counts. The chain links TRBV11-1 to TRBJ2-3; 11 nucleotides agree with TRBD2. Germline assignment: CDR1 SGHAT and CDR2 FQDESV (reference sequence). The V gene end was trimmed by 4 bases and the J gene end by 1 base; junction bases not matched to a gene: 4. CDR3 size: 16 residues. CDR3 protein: CASSSGTSGGTDTQYF. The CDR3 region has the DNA TGTGCCAGCAGCTCAGGGACTAGCGGTGGCACAGATACGCAGTATTTT. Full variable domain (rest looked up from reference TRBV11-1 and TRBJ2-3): EAEVAQSPRYKITEKSQAVAFWCDPISGHATLYWYRQILGQGPELLVQFQDESVVDDSQLPKDRFSAERLKGVDSTLKIQPAELGDSAMYLCASSSGTSGGTDTQYFGPGTRLTVL.

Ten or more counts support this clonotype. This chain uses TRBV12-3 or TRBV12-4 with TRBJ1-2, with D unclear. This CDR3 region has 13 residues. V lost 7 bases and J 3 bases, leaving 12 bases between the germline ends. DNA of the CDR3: TGTGCCAGCAATTCCCGGGAGGACTATGGCTACACCTTC. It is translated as CASNSREDYGYTF.

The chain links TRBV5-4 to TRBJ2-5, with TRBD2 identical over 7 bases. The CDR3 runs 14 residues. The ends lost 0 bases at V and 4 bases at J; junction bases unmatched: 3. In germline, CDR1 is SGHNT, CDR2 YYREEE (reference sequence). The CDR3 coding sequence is TGTGCCAGCAGCTTGGGGACTAGACCAGAGACCCAGTACTTC. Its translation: CASSLGTRPETQYF.

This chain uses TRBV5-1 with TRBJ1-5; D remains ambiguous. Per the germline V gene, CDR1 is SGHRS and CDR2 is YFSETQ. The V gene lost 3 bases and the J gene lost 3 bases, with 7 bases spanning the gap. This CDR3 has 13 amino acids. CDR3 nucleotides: TGCGCCAGCAGCTCTACTCCCAATCAGCCCCAGCATTTT. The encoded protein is CASSSTPNQPQHF.

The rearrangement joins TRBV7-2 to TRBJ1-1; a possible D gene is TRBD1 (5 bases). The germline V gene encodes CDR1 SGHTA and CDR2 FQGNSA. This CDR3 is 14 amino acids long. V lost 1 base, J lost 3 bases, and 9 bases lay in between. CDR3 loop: CASSLGGLDTEAFF. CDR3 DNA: TGTGCCAGCAGCTTAGGGGGCTTGGACACTGAAGCTTTCTTT.

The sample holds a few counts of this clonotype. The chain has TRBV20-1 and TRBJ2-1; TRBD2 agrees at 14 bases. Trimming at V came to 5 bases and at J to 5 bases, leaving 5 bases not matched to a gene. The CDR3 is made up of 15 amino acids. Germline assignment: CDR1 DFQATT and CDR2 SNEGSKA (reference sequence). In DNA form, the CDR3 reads TGCAGTGCTGGGGGACTAGCGGGAGCCCACAATGAGCAGTTCTTC. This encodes CSAGGLAGAHNEQFF.

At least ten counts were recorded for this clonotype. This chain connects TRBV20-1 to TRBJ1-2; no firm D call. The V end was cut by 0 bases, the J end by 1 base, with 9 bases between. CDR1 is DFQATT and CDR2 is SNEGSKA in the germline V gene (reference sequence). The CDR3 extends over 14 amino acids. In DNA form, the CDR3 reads TGCAGTGCTAGAGATTTATGGGTTAACTATGGCTACACCTTC. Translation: CSARDLWVNYGYTF.

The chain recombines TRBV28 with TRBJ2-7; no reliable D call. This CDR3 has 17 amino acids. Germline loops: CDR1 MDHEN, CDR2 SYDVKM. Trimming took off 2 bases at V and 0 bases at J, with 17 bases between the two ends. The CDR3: CASSLLPSFANSYEQYF. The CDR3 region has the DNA TGTGCCAGCAGTTTACTCCCCTCCTTTGCCAACTCCTACGAGCAGTACTTC.

The CDR3 sequence: CASSLQDSRDSPLHF. The CDR3 nucleotides are TGTGCCAGCAGCTTACAGGACTCCAGGGATTCACCCCTCCACTTT. This chain connects TRBV7-6 to TRBJ1-6, with D perhaps matching TRBD1 (5 bases). Trimming took 2 bases from V and 8 from J, leaving 13 bases between them. From germline, CDR1 is SGHVS and CDR2 FNYEAQ. The CDR3 is made up of 15 amino acids. The variable domain in full, with the rest retrieved from reference TRBV7-6 and TRBJ1-6, is GAGVSQSPRYKVTKRGQDVALRCDPISGHVSLYWYRQALGQGPEFLTYFNYEAQQDKSGLPNDRFSAERPEGSISTLTIQRTEQRDSAMYRCASSLQDSRDSPLHFGNGTRLTVT.

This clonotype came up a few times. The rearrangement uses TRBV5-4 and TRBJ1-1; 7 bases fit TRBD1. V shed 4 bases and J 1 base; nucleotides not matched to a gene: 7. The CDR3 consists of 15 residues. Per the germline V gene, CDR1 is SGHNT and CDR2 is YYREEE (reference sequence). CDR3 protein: CASSPRTGRNTEAFF. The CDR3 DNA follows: TGTGCCAGCAGCCCGCGGACAGGAAGGAACACTGAAGCTTTCTTT.

The CDR3 sequence is CASSSTGVGEKLFF. CDR3 sequence (DNA): TGTGCCAGCAGCTCGACAGGGGTAGGGGAAAAACTGTTTTTT. The gene calls are TRBV7-9 and TRBJ1-4, with 8 positions matching TRBD1. V gave up 4 bases and J gave up 8 bases; unmatched junction bases: 6. CDR3 length: 14 residues. In germline, CDR1 is SEHNR, CDR2 FQNEAQ (reference sequence).

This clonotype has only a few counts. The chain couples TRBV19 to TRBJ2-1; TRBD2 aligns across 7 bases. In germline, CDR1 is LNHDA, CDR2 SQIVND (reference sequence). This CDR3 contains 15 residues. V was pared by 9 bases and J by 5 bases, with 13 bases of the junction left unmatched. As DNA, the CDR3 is TGTGCCAGCAAACCTGCGGGGGTGGGGAACAATGAGCAGTTCTTC. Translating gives CASKPAGVGNNEQFF.

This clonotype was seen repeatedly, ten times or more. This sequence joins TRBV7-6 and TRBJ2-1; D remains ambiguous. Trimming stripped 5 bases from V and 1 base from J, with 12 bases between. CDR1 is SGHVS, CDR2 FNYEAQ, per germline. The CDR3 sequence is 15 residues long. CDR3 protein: CASSQTWGSYNEQFF. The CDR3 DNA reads TGTGCCAGCAGCCAAACTTGGGGTTCCTACAATGAGCAGTTCTTC.

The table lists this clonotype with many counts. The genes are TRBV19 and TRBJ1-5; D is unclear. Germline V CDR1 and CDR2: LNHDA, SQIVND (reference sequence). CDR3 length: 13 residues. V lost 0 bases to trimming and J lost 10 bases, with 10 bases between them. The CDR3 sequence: CASSIDLPDPQHF. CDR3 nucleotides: TGTGCCAGTAGTATAGATCTCCCCGATCCCCAGCATTTT. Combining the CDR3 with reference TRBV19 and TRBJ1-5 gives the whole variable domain DGGITQSPKYLFRKEGQNVTLSCEQNLNHDAMYWYRQDPGQGLRLIYYSQIVNDFQKGDIAEGYSVSREKKESFPLTVTSAQKNPTAFYLCASSIDLPDPQHFGDGTRLSIL.

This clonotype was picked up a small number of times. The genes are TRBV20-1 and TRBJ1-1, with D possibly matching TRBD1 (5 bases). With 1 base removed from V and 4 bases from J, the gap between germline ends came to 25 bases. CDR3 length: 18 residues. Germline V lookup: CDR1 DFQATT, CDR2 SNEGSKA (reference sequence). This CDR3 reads CSARASSGGRVGSTEAFF. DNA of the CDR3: TGCAGTGCTAGAGCGTCTTCAGGCGGCAGGGTGGGATCCACTGAAGCTTTCTTT.

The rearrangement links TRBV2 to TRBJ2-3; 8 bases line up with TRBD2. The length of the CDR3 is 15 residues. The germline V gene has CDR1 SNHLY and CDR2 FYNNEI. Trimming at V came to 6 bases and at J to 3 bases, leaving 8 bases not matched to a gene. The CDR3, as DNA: TGTGCCAGCAGGAGTGCGGGGGGCGGGACAGATACGCAGTATTTT. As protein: CASRSAGGGTDTQYF.

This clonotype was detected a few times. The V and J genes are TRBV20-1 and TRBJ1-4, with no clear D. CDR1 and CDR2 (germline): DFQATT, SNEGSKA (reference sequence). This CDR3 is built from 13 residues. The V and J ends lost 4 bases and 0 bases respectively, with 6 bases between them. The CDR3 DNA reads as TGCAGTGCTATGATTCCAACTAATGAAAAACTGTTTTTT. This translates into CSAMIPTNEKLFF.

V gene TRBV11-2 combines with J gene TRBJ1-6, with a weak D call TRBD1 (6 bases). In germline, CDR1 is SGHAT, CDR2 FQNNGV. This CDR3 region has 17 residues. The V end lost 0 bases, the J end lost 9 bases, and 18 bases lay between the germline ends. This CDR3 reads CASSLEGRQGRTSPLHF. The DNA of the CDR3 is TGTGCCAGCAGCTTAGAGGGGCGGCAGGGGCGGACTTCACCCCTCCACTTT.

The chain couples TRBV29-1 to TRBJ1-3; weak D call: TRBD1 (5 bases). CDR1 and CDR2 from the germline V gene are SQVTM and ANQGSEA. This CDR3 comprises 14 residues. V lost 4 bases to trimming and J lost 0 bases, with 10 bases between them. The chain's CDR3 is CSVVGVNSGNTIYF. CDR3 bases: TGCAGCGTTGTAGGGGTCAACTCTGGAAACACCATATATTTT.

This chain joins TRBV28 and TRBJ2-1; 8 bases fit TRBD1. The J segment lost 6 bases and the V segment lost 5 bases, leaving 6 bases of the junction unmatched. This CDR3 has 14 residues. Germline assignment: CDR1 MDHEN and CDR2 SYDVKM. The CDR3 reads CASSRTGPFNEQFF. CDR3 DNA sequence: TGTGCCAGCAGTCGGACAGGGCCATTCAATGAGCAGTTCTTC.

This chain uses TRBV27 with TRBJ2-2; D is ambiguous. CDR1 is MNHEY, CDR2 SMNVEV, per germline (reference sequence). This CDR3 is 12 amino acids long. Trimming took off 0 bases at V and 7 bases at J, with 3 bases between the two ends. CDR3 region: CASSLSDGELFF. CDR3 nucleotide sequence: TGTGCCAGCAGTTTATCGGACGGGGAGCTGTTTTTT.

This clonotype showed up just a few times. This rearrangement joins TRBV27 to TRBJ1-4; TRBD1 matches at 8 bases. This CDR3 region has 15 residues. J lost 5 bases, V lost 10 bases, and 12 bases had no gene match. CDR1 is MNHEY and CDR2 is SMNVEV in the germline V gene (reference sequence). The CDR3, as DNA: TGTGCCACTACTAAAGGACAGGGCTCGAATGAAAAACTGTTTTTT. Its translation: CATTKGQGSNEKLFF.

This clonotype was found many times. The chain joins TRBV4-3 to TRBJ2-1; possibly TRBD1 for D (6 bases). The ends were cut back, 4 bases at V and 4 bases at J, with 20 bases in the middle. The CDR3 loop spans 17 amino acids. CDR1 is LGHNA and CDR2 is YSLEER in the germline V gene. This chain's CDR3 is CASSPETPGQAYNEQFF. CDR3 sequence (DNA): TGCGCCAGCAGCCCCGAAACCCCGGGACAAGCATACAATGAGCAGTTCTTC.

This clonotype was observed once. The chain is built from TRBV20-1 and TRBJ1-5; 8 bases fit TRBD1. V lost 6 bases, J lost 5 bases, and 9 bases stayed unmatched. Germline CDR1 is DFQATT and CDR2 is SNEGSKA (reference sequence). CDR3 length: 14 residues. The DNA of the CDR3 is TGCAGTGCAAGGACAGGGAGAAACCATCAGCCCCAGCATTTT. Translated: CSARTGRNHQPQHF.

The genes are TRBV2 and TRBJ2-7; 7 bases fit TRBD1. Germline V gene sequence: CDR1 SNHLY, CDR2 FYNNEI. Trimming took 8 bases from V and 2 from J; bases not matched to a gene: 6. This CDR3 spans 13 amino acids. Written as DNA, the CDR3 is TGTGCCAGCTCACGGGACAGTACCTACGAGCAGTACTTC. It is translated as CASSRDSTYEQYF. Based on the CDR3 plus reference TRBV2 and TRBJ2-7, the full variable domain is EPEVTQTPSHQVTQMGQEVILRCVPISNHLYFYWYRQILGQKVEFLVSFYNNEISEKSEIFDDQFSVERPDGSNFTLKIRSTKLEDSAMYFCASSRDSTYEQYFGPGTRLTVT.

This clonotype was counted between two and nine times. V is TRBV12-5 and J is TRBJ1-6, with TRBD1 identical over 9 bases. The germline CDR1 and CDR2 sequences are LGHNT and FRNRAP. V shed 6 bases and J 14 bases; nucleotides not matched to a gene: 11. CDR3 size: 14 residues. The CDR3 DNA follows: TGTGCTAGTGGCTCCGGGACAGGGAAGTTGACCCTCCACTTT. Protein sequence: CASGSGTGKLTLHF.

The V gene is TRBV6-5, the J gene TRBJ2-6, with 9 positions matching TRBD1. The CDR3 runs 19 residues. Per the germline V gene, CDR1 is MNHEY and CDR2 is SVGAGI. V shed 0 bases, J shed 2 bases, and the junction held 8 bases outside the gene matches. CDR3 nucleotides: TGTGCCAGCAGTTACTCCCCGGGACAGGGATCCCCTGGGGCCAACGTCCTGACTTTC. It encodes CASSYSPGQGSPGANVLTF.

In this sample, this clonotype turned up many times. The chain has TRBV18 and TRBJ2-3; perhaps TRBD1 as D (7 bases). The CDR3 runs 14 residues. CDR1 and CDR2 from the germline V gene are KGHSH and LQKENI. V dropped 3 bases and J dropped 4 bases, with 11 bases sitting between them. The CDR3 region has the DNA TGTGCCAGCTCACCCCAGGGGGGCCCAGATACGCAGTATTTT. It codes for CASSPQGGPDTQYF.

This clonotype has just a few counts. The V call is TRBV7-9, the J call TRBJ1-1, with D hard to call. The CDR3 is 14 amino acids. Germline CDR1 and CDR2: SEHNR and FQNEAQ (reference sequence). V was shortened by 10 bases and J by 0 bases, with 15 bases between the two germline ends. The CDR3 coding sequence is TGTGCCACTTCGACCGAAAGACTGAACACTGAAGCTTTCTTT. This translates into CATSTERLNTEAFF.